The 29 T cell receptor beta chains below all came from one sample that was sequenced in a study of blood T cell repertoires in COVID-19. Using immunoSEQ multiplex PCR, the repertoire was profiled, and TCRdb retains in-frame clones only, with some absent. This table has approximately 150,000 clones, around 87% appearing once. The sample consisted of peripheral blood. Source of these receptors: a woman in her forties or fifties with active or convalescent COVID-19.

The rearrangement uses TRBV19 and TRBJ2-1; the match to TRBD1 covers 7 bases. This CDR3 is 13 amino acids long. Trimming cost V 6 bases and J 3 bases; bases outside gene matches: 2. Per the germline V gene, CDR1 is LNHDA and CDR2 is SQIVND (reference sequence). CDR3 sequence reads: CASRGQSYNEQFF. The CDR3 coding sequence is TGTGCCAGTAGGGGACAGAGCTACAATGAGCAGTTCTTC.

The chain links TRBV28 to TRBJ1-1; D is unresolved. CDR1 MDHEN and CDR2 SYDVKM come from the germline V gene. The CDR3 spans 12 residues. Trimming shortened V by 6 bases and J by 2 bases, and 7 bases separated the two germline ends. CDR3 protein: CASRVGNTEAFF. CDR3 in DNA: TGTGCCAGCAGGGTCGGTAACACTGAAGCTTTCTTT.

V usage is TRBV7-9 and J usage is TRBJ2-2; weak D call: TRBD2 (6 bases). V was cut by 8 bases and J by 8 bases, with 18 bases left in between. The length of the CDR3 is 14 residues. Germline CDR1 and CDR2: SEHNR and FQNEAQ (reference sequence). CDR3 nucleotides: TGTGCCAGCGGGGCGGGACCACCGTTGGGGGAGCTGTTTTTT. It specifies CASGAGPPLGELFF.

Here the CDR3 reads CASSTGQGTRHSYEQYF. In DNA form, the CDR3 reads TGTGCCAGCAGTACGGGACAGGGAACTCGACACTCCTACGAGCAGTACTTC. The rearrangement uses TRBV2 and TRBJ2-7; 9 bases agree with TRBD1. With 5 bases clipped from V and 0 bases from J, the junction kept 11 bases outside the gene matches. CDR1 SNHLY and CDR2 FYNNEI come from the germline V gene. The CDR3 has 17 amino acids.

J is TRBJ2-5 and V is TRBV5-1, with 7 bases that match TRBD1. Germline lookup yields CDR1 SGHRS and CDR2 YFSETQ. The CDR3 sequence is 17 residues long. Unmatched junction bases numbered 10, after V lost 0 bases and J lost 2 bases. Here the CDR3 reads CASSLGLYRGRQETQYF. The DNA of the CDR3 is TGCGCCAGCAGCTTGGGGTTATACAGGGGTCGGCAAGAGACCCAGTACTTC. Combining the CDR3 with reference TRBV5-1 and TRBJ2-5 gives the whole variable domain KAGVTQTPRYLIKTRGQQVTLSCSPISGHRSVSWYQQTPGQGLQFLFEYFSETQRNKGNFPGRFSGRQFSNSRSEMNVSTLELGDSALYLCASSLGLYRGRQETQYFGPGTRLLVL.

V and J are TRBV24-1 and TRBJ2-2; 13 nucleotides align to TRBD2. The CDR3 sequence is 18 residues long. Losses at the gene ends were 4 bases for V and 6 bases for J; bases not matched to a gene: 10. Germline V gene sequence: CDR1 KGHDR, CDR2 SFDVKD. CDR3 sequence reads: CATSDPTSGRARAGELFF. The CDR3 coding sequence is TGTGCCACCAGTGACCCAACTAGCGGGAGGGCCAGGGCCGGGGAGCTGTTTTTT.

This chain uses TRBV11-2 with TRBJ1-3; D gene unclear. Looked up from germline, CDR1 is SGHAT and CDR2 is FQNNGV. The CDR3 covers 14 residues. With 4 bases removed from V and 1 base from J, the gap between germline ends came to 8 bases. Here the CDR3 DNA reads TGTGCCAGCAGCTCCACTGGTTCTGGAAACACCATATATTTT. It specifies CASSSTGSGNTIYF.

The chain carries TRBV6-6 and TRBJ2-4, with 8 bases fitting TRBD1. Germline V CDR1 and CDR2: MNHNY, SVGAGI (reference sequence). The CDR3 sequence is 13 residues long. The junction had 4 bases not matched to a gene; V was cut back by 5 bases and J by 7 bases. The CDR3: CASSDRGENIQYF. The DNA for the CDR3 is TGTGCCAGCAGTGACAGGGGCGAGAACATTCAGTACTTC.

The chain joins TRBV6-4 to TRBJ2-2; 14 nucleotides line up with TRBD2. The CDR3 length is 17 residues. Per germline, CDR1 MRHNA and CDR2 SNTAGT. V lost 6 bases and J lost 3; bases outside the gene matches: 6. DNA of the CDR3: TGTGCCAGCAGCCCGACTAGCGGGGGGGCAGACACCGGGGAGCTGTTTTTT. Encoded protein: CASSPTSGGADTGELFF.

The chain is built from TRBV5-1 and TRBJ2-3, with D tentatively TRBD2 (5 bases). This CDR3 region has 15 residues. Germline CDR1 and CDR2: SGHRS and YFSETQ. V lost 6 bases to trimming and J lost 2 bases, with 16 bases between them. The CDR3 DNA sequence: TGCGCCAGCACCGTAGATGGGGAGACCACAGATACGCAGTATTTT. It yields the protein CASTVDGETTDTQYF.

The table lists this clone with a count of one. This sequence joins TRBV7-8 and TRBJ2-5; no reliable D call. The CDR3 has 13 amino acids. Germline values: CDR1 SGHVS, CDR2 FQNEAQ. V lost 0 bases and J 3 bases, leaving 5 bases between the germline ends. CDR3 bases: TGTGCCAGCAGCTTAGCCAGGAAAGAGACCCAGTACTTC. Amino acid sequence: CASSLARKETQYF.

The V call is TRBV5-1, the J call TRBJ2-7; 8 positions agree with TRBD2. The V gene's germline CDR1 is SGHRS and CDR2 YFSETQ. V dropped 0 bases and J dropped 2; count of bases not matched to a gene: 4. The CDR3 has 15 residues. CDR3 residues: CASSLVRRGAYEQYF. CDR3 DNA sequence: TGCGCCAGCAGCTTGGTTCGGCGGGGGGCCTACGAGCAGTACTTC.

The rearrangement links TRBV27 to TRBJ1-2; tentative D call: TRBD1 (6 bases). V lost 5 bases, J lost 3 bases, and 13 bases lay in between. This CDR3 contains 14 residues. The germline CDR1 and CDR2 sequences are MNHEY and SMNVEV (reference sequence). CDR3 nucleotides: TGTGCCAGCAGTCCCCCGACAGGATACTATGGCTACACCTTC. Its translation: CASSPPTGYYGYTF.

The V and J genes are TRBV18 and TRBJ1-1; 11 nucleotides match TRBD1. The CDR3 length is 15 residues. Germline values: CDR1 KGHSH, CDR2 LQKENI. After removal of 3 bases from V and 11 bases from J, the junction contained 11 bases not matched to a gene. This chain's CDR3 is CASSPPTTGTGGAFF. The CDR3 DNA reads TGTGCCAGCTCACCCCCGACCACCGGGACAGGGGGTGCTTTCTTT.

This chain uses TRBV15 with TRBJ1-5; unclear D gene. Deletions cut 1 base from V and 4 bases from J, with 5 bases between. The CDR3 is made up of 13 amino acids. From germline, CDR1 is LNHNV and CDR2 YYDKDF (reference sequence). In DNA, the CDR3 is TGTGCCACCAGCAGAGGAGGAAATCAGCCCCAGCATTTT. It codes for CATSRGGNQPQHF.

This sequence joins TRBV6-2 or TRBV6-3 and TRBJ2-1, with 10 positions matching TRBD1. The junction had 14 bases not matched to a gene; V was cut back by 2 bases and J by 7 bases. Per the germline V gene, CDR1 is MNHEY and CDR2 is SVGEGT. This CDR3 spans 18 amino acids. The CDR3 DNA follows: TGTGCCAGCAGTTACCGGGGAACTGACAGGGGGCTGGGAAATGAGCAGTTCTTC. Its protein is CASSYRGTDRGLGNEQFF.

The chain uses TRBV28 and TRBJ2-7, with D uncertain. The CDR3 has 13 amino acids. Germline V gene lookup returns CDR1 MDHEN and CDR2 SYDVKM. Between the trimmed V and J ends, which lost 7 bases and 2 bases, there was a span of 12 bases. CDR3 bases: TGTGCCAGCACTATACGACACACCTACGAGCAGTACTTC. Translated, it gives CASTIRHTYEQYF.

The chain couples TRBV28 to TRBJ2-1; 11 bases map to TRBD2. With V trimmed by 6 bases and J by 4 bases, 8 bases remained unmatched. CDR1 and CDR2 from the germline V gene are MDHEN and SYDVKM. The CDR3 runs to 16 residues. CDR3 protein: CASSPGTSGLYNEQFF. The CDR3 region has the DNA TGTGCCAGCAGCCCAGGGACTAGCGGTTTGTACAATGAGCAGTTCTTC.

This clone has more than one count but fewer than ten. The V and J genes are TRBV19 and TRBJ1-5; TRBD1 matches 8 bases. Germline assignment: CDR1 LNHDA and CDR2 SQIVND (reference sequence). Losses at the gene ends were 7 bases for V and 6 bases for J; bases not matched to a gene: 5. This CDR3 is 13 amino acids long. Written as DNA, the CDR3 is TGTGCCAGTAAAGGACAGGGAAGTCAGCCCCAGCATTTT. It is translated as CASKGQGSQPQHF.

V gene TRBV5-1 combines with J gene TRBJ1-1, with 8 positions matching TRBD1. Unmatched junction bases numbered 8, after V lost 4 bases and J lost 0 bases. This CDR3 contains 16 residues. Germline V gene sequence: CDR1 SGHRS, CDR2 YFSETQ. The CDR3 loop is CASSQGAGGLNTEAFF. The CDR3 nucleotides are TGCGCCAGCAGCCAGGGCGCAGGGGGCCTGAACACTGAAGCTTTCTTT. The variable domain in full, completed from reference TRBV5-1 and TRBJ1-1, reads KAGVTQTPRYLIKTRGQQVTLSCSPISGHRSVSWYQQTPGQGLQFLFEYFSETQRNKGNFPGRFSGRQFSNSRSEMNVSTLELGDSALYLCASSQGAGGLNTEAFFGQGTRLTVV.

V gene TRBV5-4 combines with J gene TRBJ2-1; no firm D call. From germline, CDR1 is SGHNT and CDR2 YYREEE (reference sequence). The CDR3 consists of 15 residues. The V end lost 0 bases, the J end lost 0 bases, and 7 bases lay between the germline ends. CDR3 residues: CASSLGRISYNEQFF. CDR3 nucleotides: TGTGCCAGCAGCTTGGGGCGGATCTCCTACAATGAGCAGTTCTTC.

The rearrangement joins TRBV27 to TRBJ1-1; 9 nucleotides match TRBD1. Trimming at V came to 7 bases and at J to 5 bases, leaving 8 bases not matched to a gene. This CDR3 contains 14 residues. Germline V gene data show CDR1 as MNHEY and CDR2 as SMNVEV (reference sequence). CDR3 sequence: CASKSGTGFTEAFF. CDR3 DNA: TGTGCCAGCAAGTCCGGGACAGGGTTTACTGAAGCTTTCTTT.

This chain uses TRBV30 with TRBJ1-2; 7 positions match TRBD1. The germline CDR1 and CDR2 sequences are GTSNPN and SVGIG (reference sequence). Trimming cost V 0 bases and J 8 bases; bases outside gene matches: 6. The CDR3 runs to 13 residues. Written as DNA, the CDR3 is TGTGCCTGGAGTGTGCTCCAGGGGGGAGGCTACACCTTC. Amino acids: CAWSVLQGGGYTF.

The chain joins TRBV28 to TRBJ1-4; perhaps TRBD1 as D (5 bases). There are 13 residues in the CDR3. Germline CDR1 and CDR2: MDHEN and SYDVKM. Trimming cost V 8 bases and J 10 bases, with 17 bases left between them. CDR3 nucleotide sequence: TGTGCCAGCTCCGGGACTAAGGAGGGAAAACTGTTTTTT. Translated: CASSGTKEGKLFF.

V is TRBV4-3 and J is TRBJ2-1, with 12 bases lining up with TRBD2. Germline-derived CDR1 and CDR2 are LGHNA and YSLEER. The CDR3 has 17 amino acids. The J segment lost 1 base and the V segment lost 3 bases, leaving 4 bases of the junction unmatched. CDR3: CASSHPLAGGSYNEQFF. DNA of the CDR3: TGCGCCAGCAGCCACCCACTAGCGGGGGGTTCCTACAATGAGCAGTTCTTC.

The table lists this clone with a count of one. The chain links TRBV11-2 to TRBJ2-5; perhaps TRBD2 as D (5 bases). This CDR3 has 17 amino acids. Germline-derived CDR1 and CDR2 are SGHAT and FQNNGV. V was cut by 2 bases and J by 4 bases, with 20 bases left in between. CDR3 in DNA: TGTGCCAGCAGCTTAATTGCCCGAGTATCGGGGAGAGAGACCCAGTACTTC. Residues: CASSLIARVSGRETQYF. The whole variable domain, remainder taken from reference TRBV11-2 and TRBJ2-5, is EAGVAQSPRYKIIEKRQSVAFWCNPISGHATLYWYQQILGQGPKLLIQFQNNGVVDDSQLPKDRFSAERLKGVDSTLKIQPAKLEDSAVYLCASSLIARVSGRETQYFGPGTRLLVL.

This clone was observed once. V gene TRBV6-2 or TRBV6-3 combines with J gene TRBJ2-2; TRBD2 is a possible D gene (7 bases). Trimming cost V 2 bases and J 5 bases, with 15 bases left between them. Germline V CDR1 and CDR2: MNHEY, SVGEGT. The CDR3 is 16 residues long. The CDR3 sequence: CASSYGGGAITGELFF. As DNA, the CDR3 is TGTGCCAGCAGTTACGGCGGGGGCGCGATTACCGGGGAGCTGTTTTTT.

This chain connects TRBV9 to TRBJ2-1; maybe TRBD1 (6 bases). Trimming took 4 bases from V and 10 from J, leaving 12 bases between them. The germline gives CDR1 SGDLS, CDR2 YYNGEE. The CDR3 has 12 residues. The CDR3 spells CASSQTGGEQFF. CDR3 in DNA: TGTGCCAGCAGCCAGACAGGCGGAGAGCAGTTCTTC.

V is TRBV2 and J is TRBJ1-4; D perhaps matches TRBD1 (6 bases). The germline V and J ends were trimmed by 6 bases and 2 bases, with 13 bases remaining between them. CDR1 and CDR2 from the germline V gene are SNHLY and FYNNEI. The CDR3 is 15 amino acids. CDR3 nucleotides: TGTGCCAGCAGACCCCTAACAGGGACTAATGAAAAACTGTTTTTT. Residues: CASRPLTGTNEKLFF.